One and the same sample provided the 19 T cell receptor beta chains below, sequenced in a study of vaccination effects on CD4 cells after COVID-19. The culture ran for about 10 days, and then CD4+ T cells were isolated. Vaccination of participants consisted of two doses of either the BNT162b2 or mRNA-1273 vaccine. For these receptors, no antigen is known. Repertoires were generated with immunoSEQ multiplex PCR, while TCRdb's copy carries only in-frame clones and drops some. The sample holds more than 60,000 clones, 74% seen once. The specimen comprised CD4+ T cells from PBMCs cultured without peptide, sampled after COVID-19 vaccination. These receptor sequences come from a human donor who received a COVID-19 vaccine.

This chain links TRBV19 with TRBJ1-1, with D possibly being TRBD1 (5 bases). This CDR3 is 13 amino acids long. CDR1 and CDR2 from the germline V gene are LNHDA and SQIVND (reference sequence). V was trimmed by 5 bases and J by 1 base, leaving 8 bases between them. For the CDR3, the DNA is TGTGCCAGTAGTCAGGGATGGAACACTGAAGCTTTCTTT. It is translated as CASSQGWNTEAFF. The full variable domain, its missing parts supplied by reference TRBV19 and TRBJ1-1, is DGGITQSPKYLFRKEGQNVTLSCEQNLNHDAMYWYRQDPGQGLRLIYYSQIVNDFQKGDIAEGYSVSREKKESFPLTVTSAQKNPTAFYLCASSQGWNTEAFFGQGTRLTVV.

The V call is TRBV19, the J call TRBJ1-5, with D possibly matching TRBD1 (5 bases). CDR3 size: 15 residues. In germline, CDR1 is LNHDA, CDR2 SQIVND (reference sequence). V was trimmed by 1 base and J by 0 bases, leaving 7 bases between them. This chain's CDR3 is CASSIGGYSNQPQHF. The CDR3 region has the DNA TGTGCCAGTAGTATAGGGGGCTATAGCAATCAGCCCCAGCATTTT.

Remarks on this clone: Here the CDR3 omits its conserved ending phenylalanine or tryptophan, so a read error is the likely source. No DNA is shown, since the ends of the CDR3 on it are uncertain; the CDR3 is the one TCRdb lists. V and J are TRBV7-2 and TRBJ2-7; TRBD2, the table's D call, was not compared with the DNA. The CDR3 length is 13 residues, termini included. Germline CDR1 reads SGHTA; CDR2 reads FQGNSA. This CDR3 reads CASSPSGGSPTSI.

The chain employs TRBV2 and TRBJ2-2; D unclear. The CDR3 is 14 residues long. V lost 4 bases and J lost 4, with 10 bases in between. Germline values: CDR1 SNHLY, CDR2 FYNNEI. CDR3 sequence (DNA): TGTGCCAGCAGTGTCTTGGGTTCCACCGGGGAGCTGTTTTTT. It specifies CASSVLGSTGELFF.

The gene calls are TRBV2 and TRBJ2-1; tentative D call: TRBD2 (6 bases). Between the trimmed V and J ends, which lost 6 bases and 6 bases, there was a span of 36 bases. The CDR3 is 21 residues long. Germline CDR1 is SNHLY and CDR2 is FYNNEI. The CDR3 DNA reads TGTGCCAGCAGACACAGCCCTTCCCCCTTTAACCTAGCGCGAACTGGCAATGAGCAGTTCTTC. The encoded protein is CASRHSPSPFNLARTGNEQFF.

This clone was seen a single time. The V call is TRBV29-1, the J call TRBJ2-1, with 10 bases lining up with TRBD2. V lost 7 bases and J lost 7; bases outside the gene matches: 7. Germline values: CDR1 SQVTM, CDR2 ANQGSEA. The length of the CDR3 is 13 residues. The CDR3 loop reads CSGRTSGANEQFF. CDR3 coding DNA: TGCAGCGGTCGGACTAGCGGCGCTAATGAGCAGTTCTTC.

The rearrangement links TRBV28 to TRBJ2-3; D might be TRBD1 (6 bases). Germline V gene lookup returns CDR1 MDHEN and CDR2 SYDVKM. CDR3 length: 14 residues. Trimming left V 4 bases short and J 2 bases short, with 10 bases between. The CDR3 sequence: CASSWTAITDTQYF. The CDR3 region has the DNA TGTGCCAGCAGTTGGACAGCCATCACAGATACGCAGTATTTT.

The V and J genes are TRBV6-6 and TRBJ2-1; 7 bases match TRBD1. This CDR3 has 16 amino acids. Germline V lookup: CDR1 MNHNY, CDR2 SVGAGI (reference sequence). V gave up 7 bases and J gave up 1 base; unmatched junction bases: 10. The DNA of the CDR3 is TGTGCCAGCATTAGCCTACAGGGGCCATCCTACAATGAGCAGTTCTTC. Its translation is CASISLQGPSYNEQFF.

This chain uses TRBV6-1 with TRBJ1-3; D not certain. Germline CDR1 reads MNHNS; CDR2 reads SASEGT. Between the trimmed V and J ends, which lost 4 bases and 0 bases, there was a span of 13 bases. CDR3 length: 16 residues. As DNA, the CDR3 is TGTGCCAGCAGTGCCGGTGGTCCCAACTCTGGAAACACCATATATTTT. Its translation: CASSAGGPNSGNTIYF.

This clone has more than one count but fewer than ten. The chain joins TRBV6-5 to TRBJ1-5; D is perhaps TRBD1 (5 bases). V was trimmed by 8 bases and J by 3 bases, leaving 14 bases between them. The CDR3 contains 14 residues. CDR1 and CDR2 from the germline V gene are MNHEY and SVGAGI. The CDR3 spells CASQGDSTNQPQHF. The CDR3 DNA follows: TGTGCCAGCCAAGGCGACAGCACCAATCAGCCCCAGCATTTT.

The chain has TRBV7-3 and TRBJ1-6; TRBD1 aligns across 7 bases. The CDR3 consists of 18 residues. Germline V gene sequence: CDR1 SGHTA, CDR2 FQGTGA. The V gene end was trimmed by 3 bases and the J gene end by 0 bases; junction bases not matched to a gene: 8. CDR3 region: CASSFHRDSSSYNSPLHF. CDR3 sequence (DNA): TGTGCCAGCAGCTTTCACCGGGACAGTAGCTCCTATAATTCACCCCTCCACTTT.

The CDR3 region is CASSRGYTDTQYF. The CDR3 nucleotides read TGTGCCAGTAGCAGGGGGTACACAGATACGCAGTATTTT. This chain joins TRBV19 and TRBJ2-3; the match to TRBD1 covers 7 bases. The CDR3 has 13 residues. The germline CDR1 and CDR2 sequences are LNHDA and SQIVND (reference sequence). V shed 6 bases, J shed 2 bases, and the junction held 2 bases outside the gene matches.

This clone was picked up a small number of times. V is TRBV19 and J is TRBJ2-5; TRBD2 might be the D (6 bases). The CDR3 loop spans 16 amino acids. The V and J ends lost 3 bases and 0 bases respectively, with 14 bases between them. The V gene's germline CDR1 is LNHDA and CDR2 SQIVND (reference sequence). The CDR3 is CASSIQGGEDQETQYF. CDR3 in DNA: TGTGCCAGTAGTATTCAAGGCGGGGAGGACCAAGAGACCCAGTACTTC.

By its share, this clone is medium-sized. The chain uses TRBV6-5 and TRBJ2-5; D uncertain. Deletions cut 5 bases from V and 4 bases from J, with 8 bases between. This CDR3 comprises 12 residues. Germline CDR1 MNHEY, CDR2 SVGAGI. For the CDR3, the DNA is TGTGCCAGCAGTAACCCCTTAGAGACCCAGTACTTC. Translation: CASSNPLETQYF.

The rearrangement joins TRBV18 to TRBJ2-3; 7 bases map to TRBD1. CDR1 KGHSH and CDR2 LQKENI come from the germline V gene. V was clipped by 3 bases and J by 0 bases; unmatched bases: 3. The CDR3 sequence is 15 residues long. The CDR3 DNA is TGTGCCAGCTCACCGGACAGGTCGAGCACAGATACGCAGTATTTT. Translating gives CASSPDRSSTDTQYF.

The chain employs TRBV5-1 and TRBJ2-5; no clear D. Trimming shortened V by 4 bases and J by 1 base, and 11 bases separated the two germline ends. CDR1 SGHRS and CDR2 YFSETQ come from the germline V gene. This CDR3 spans 14 amino acids. DNA of the CDR3: TGCGCCAGCAGCGCAACAGCCATCCAAGAGACCCAGTACTTC. Translation gives CASSATAIQETQYF.

The CDR3 protein is CASSFARGTTNEKLFF. CDR3 coding DNA: TGTGCCAGCTCATTCGCGAGGGGGACAACTAATGAAAAACTGTTTTTT. V usage is TRBV18 and J usage is TRBJ1-4; tentatively, D is TRBD1 (6 bases). The CDR3 loop spans 16 amino acids. Germline V lookup: CDR1 KGHSH, CDR2 LQKENI. The germline V and J ends were trimmed by 5 bases and 0 bases, with 13 bases remaining between them. The whole variable domain, filled in from reference TRBV18 and TRBJ1-4, reads NAGVMQNPRHLVRRRGQEARLRCSPMKGHSHVYWYRQLPEEGLKFMVYLQKENIIDESGMPKERFSAEFPKEGPSILRIQQVVRGDSAAYFCASSFARGTTNEKLFFGSGTQLSVL.

The CDR3 nucleotides read TGTGCCAGCAGTGATTTCAATACGCAGTATTTT. It is translated as CASSDFNTQYF. J is TRBJ2-3 and V is TRBV2; D is unresolved. The CDR3 runs 11 residues. Deletions cut 3 bases from V and 7 bases from J, with 5 bases between. CDR1 is SNHLY and CDR2 is FYNNEI in the germline V gene.

V is TRBV2 and J is TRBJ2-7, with D tentatively TRBD1 or TRBD2 (5 bases each). Trimming cost V 2 bases and J 6 bases, with 11 bases left between them. Germline-derived CDR1 and CDR2 are SNHLY and FYNNEI. The CDR3 runs to 13 residues. This CDR3 reads CASSERWDLEQYV. CDR3 coding DNA: TGTGCCAGCAGTGAAAGATGGGACCTCGAGCAGTACGTC.